Sequencing of this TCR beta chain was carried out in a study of response to subunit inactivated influenza vaccine. Study-level results: Authors suggested each seasonal flu vaccination may recruit only limited numbers of new T cells.

Using its own MiXCR run on the RT-PCR reads, TCRdb lists one record per CDR3 protein. Among more than 450,000 distinct CDR3 sequences listed, approximately 7.1% were seen once. This clonotype appeared many times. Its matching antigen is unknown. The CDR3 length is 11 residues. Trimming took off 6 bases at V and 10 bases at J, with 10 bases between the two ends. Germline V gene sequence: CDR1 SGHTA, CDR2 FQGNSA. The source of this sequence is a man aged 50 to 69 who received an inactivated influenza vaccine. The source was PBMCs from blood, collected 23 to 25 months after vaccination. The chain has TRBV7-2 and TRBJ1-5, with a weak D call TRBD1 (6 bases). CDR3 coding DNA: TGTGCCAGCAGTCGAGGGGGTCCCCAGCATTTT. This encodes CASSRGGPQHF.